This TCR beta chain stems from a study of Graves' ophthalmopathy and Graves' hyperthyroidism. Background on the study: If no ophthalmopathy appeared within 18 months of follow-up, hyperthyroidism was termed stable. Study results and limitations: Blood also harbored most expanded thyroid clonotypes above 0.001 frequency.

As regards this clonotype: Its target is not known.

Included hyperthyroidism patients were aged 18 to 65 and newly diagnosed (under 2 months' duration). None of the included patients had other autoimmune diseases, uncontrolled infections, pregnancy or lactation, as these led to exclusion. Amplifying from RNA transcripts, the study obtained TCR beta CDR3 regions. HTBI primers served in a first-round RT-PCR, which a second-round multiplex PCR followed. TCRdb ran MiXCR on the multiplex PCR reads and lists one entry per CDR3 protein. This sample has around 1.1 million distinct CDR3 sequences; 36% occur once, and the top ten carry 11%. Sequences were obtained from peripheral blood or thyroid tissue (not recorded which). This receptor was taken from an adult man with Graves' hyperthyroidism.

This CDR3 reads CASSQDTGLALTGELFF. DNA for the CDR3: TGCGCCAGCAGCCAAGATACGGGACTAGCGTTAACCGGGGAGCTGTTTTTT. V and J are TRBV4-3 and TRBJ2-2; 10 positions match TRBD2. Germline CDR1 LGHNA, CDR2 YSLEER. This CDR3 has 17 residues. V was clipped by 0 bases and J by 5 bases; unmatched bases: 6.